The 19 T cell receptor beta chains presented below share a single source sample, sequenced in a study of cytomegalovirus exposure and HLA in healthy donors. The PCR made use of 60 Vbeta and 13 Jbeta primers. Only in-frame clones appear in the TCRdb table, and some are missing; sequencing was by immunoSEQ multiplex PCR. This sample has 130,000 to 150,000 clones, with about 80% found just once. What was sequenced was PBMCs. Receptors originate from a woman in her late teens or twenties in good health and CMV-seropositive.

The rearrangement joins TRBV5-4 to TRBJ1-2; TRBD1 might be the D (6 bases). The germline V and J ends were trimmed by 3 bases and 3 bases, with 9 bases remaining between them. CDR3 length: 13 amino acids. Germline CDR1 and CDR2: SGHNT and YYREEE (reference sequence). CDR3 residues: CASSYNRDYGYTF. CDR3 nucleotides: TGTGCCAGCAGCTACAACAGGGACTATGGCTACACCTTC.

J is TRBJ2-5 and V is TRBV6-1; 8 bases align to TRBD1. The length of the CDR3 is 15 residues. The V gene end was trimmed by 3 bases and the J gene end by 0 bases; junction bases not matched to a gene: 3. Germline V CDR1 and CDR2: MNHNS, SASEGT. The CDR3 sequence: CASSDNRGYQETQYF. CDR3 coding DNA: TGTGCCAGCAGTGATAACAGGGGGTACCAAGAGACCCAGTACTTC.

This rearrangement joins TRBV9 to TRBJ1-4; D not resolved. Trimming took 0 bases from V and 3 from J, leaving 12 bases between them. The CDR3 loop spans 16 amino acids. Germline CDR1 is SGDLS and CDR2 is YYNGEE. CDR3 DNA: TGTGCCAGCAGCGTAGGGCGGGTCGGGGCTAATGAAAAACTGTTTTTT. Protein: CASSVGRVGANEKLFF.

The V gene is TRBV2, the J gene TRBJ1-6, with a weak D call TRBD1 (6 bases). CDR3 length equals 15 residues. With 7 bases removed from V and 3 bases from J, the gap between germline ends came to 13 bases. Per germline, CDR1 SNHLY and CDR2 FYNNEI. The chain's CDR3 is CASKLQGNYNSPLHF. The CDR3 nucleotides are TGTGCCAGCAAACTTCAGGGGAACTATAATTCACCCCTCCACTTT.

The chain carries TRBV2 and TRBJ1-2; 7 nucleotides line up with TRBD1. This CDR3 is 13 amino acids long. Trimming removed 5 bases from V and 6 bases from J; junction bases left unmatched: 6. CDR1 SNHLY and CDR2 FYNNEI come from the germline V gene. CDR3 DNA sequence: TGTGCCAGCAGTACACAGGGGAACGATGGCTACACCTTC. It specifies CASSTQGNDGYTF.

The CDR3 DNA reads as TGTGCCAGCAGGCTAGCAGGGGTCACTGAAGCTTTCTTT. Encoded protein: CASRLAGVTEAFF. This chain links TRBV6-1 with TRBJ1-1, with TRBD1 as a possible D gene (6 bases). The CDR3 is 13 residues long. Germline CDR1 and CDR2: MNHNS and SASEGT. V was trimmed by 6 bases and J by 4 bases, leaving 12 bases between them.

This chain uses TRBV27 with TRBJ1-4; TRBD1 agrees at 8 bases. From germline, CDR1 is MNHEY and CDR2 SMNVEV (reference sequence). The CDR3 has 14 amino acids. J lost 7 bases, V lost 2 bases, and 3 bases had no gene match. CDR3 nucleotides: TGTGCCAGCAGTTTAGGACAGGGAGTTGAAAAACTGTTTTTT. Translated, it gives CASSLGQGVEKLFF.

The genes are TRBV9 and TRBJ1-1; 12 bases are shared with TRBD1. The CDR3 has 16 residues. CDR1 and CDR2 (germline): SGDLS, YYNGEE. J was trimmed by 1 base and V by 7 bases; bases with no gene match: 8. DNA of the CDR3: TGTGCCAGCGGGTCGGGACAGGGGGCTCGGAACACTGAAGCTTTCTTT. Residues: CASGSGQGARNTEAFF.

CDR3 in amino acids: CASSLVAGGYNEQFF. DNA for the CDR3: TGTGCCAGCAGCTTAGTTGCGGGGGGCTACAATGAGCAGTTCTTC. The J gene is TRBJ2-1, the V gene TRBV7-2; TRBD2 matches 8 bases. With 1 base clipped from V and 3 bases from J, the junction kept 2 bases outside the gene matches. CDR3 length equals 15 residues. CDR1 and CDR2 from the germline V gene are SGHTA and FQGNSA. Together with reference TRBV7-2 and TRBJ2-1, the CDR3 gives the full variable domain: GAGVSQSPSNKVTEKGKDVELRCDPISGHTALYWYRQSLGQGLEFLIYFQGNSAPDKSGLPSDRFSAERTGGSVSTLTIQRTQQEDSAVYLCASSLVAGGYNEQFFGPGTRLTVL.

This clone was counted once. This chain links TRBV30 with TRBJ1-3; D ambiguous. The CDR3 has 16 amino acids. Per the germline V gene, CDR1 is GTSNPN and CDR2 is SVGIG (reference sequence). V shed 5 bases and J shed 3 bases, with 20 bases lying between them. The CDR3 bases are TGTGCCTGGCCCCCTTCTAAAGGGAGGCGTGGAAACACCATATATTTT. It codes for CAWPPSKGRRGNTIYF.

The chain is built from TRBV7-9 and TRBJ1-2; 8 bases align to TRBD1. Germline CDR1 is SEHNR and CDR2 is FQNEAQ (reference sequence). The CDR3 is 15 amino acids. V lost 3 bases, J lost 5 bases, and 8 bases stayed unmatched. CDR3 sequence reads: CASSFPTGAGYGYTF. In nucleotides, the CDR3 is TGTGCCAGCAGCTTTCCGACAGGGGCAGGGTATGGCTACACCTTC.

The chain recombines TRBV12-2 with TRBJ2-7; the D call in the table, TRBD2, was not verified against the DNA. TRBV12-2 is a pseudogene locus. The CDR3 is 14 residues long. In nucleotides, the CDR3 is TGTGCAAGTCGCCCCCGGGGGGGGACCTACGAGCAGTACTTC. Its protein is CASRPRGGTYEQYF.

The rearrangement joins TRBV25-1 to TRBJ1-6, with TRBD1 matching over 7 bases. CDR3 length: 14 residues. The germline V gene has CDR1 MGHDK and CDR2 SYGVNS. With 5 bases clipped from V and 9 bases from J, the junction kept 7 bases outside the gene matches. CDR3 nucleotides: TGTGCCAGCAGTCTCGGGACAGACCCTTCACCCCTCCACTTT. The encoded protein is CASSLGTDPSPLHF.

This clone was observed a handful of times. The genes are TRBV27 and TRBJ1-5; D remains unclear. The CDR3 runs to 12 residues. Germline values: CDR1 MNHEY, CDR2 SMNVEV (reference sequence). Trimming removed 2 bases from V and 4 bases from J, with 3 bases in between. CDR3 loop: CASSLTNQPQHF. The CDR3 DNA is TGTGCCAGCAGTTTAACAAATCAGCCCCAGCATTTT.

The V and J genes are TRBV7-2 and TRBJ1-5; D not certain. V lost 5 bases and J lost 0, with 8 bases in between. The CDR3 contains 14 residues. CDR1 and CDR2 (germline): SGHTA, FQGNSA. The CDR3 here is CASSRENSNQPQHF. For the CDR3, the DNA is TGTGCCAGCAGCCGAGAGAATAGCAATCAGCCCCAGCATTTT.

The chain recombines TRBV30 with TRBJ2-5; 14 bases are shared with TRBD2. The CDR3 is 15 amino acids. Trimming removed 5 bases from V and 2 bases from J; junction bases left unmatched: 4. Looked up from germline, CDR1 is GTSNPN and CDR2 is SVGIG (reference sequence). CDR3 sequence: CAWGLAGGLQETQYF. CDR3 nucleotide sequence: TGTGCCTGGGGACTAGCGGGGGGATTACAAGAGACCCAGTACTTC.

The chain is built from TRBV2 and TRBJ1-1; D might be TRBD1 (5 bases). The CDR3 covers 16 residues. The germline gives CDR1 SNHLY, CDR2 FYNNEI. V lost 2 bases, J lost 2 bases, and 15 bases lay in between. The CDR3, as DNA: TGTGCCAGCAGTGAATTTACCAACAGGCCTAACACTGAAGCTTTCTTT. Amino acid sequence: CASSEFTNRPNTEAFF.

This chain uses TRBV18 with TRBJ1-1; D unresolved. CDR1 and CDR2 (germline): KGHSH, LQKENI. V lost 3 bases and J 2 bases, leaving 10 bases between the germline ends. CDR3 length: 14 amino acids. As DNA, the CDR3 is TGTGCCAGCTCACCGTCAGTGGTTAACACTGAAGCTTTCTTT. Protein product: CASSPSVVNTEAFF.

The CDR3 is CASRAGTLNTEAFF. The CDR3 region has the DNA TGTGCCAGCAGGGCCGGGACATTAAACACTGAAGCTTTCTTT. V gene TRBV7-2 combines with J gene TRBJ1-1; a possible D gene is TRBD1 (6 bases). This CDR3 region has 14 residues. CDR1 is SGHTA and CDR2 is FQGNSA in the germline V gene. The V and J ends lost 6 bases and 2 bases respectively, with 13 bases between them.